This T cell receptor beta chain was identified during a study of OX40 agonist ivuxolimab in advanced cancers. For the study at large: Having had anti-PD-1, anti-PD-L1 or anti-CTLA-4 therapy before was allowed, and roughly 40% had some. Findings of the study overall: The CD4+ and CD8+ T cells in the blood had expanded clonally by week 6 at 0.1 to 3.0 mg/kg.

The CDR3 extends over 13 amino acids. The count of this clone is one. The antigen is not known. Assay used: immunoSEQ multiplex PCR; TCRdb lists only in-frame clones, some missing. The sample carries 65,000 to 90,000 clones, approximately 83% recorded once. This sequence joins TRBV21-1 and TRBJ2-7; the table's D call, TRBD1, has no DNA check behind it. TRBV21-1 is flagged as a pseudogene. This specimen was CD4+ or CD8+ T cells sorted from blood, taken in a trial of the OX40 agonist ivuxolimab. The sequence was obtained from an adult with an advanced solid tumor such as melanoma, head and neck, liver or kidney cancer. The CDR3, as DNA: TGTGCCAGCACGCCCCCGCAGGCCTACGAGCAGTACTTC. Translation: CASTPPQAYEQYF.